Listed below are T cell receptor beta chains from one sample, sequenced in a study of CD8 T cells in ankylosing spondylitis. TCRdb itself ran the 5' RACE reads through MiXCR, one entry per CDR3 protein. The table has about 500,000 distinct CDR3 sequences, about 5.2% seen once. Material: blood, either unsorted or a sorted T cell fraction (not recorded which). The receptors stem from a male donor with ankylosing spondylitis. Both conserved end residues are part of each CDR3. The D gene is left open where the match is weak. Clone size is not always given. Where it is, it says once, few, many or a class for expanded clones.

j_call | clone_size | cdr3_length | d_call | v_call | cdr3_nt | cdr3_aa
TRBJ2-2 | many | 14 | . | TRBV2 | TGTGCCAGCACGACAGTGAGAAACACCGGGGAGCTGTTTTTT | CASTTVRNTGELFF
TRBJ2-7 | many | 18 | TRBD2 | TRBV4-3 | TGCGCCAGCAGCCAAGCAAGGACTAGCGGGAGTTTCTCCTACGAGCAGTACTTC | CASSQARTSGSFSYEQYF
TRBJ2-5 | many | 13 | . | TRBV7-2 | TGTGCCAGCAGCCGCCGGCGGGAAGAGACCCAGTACTTC | CASSRRREETQYF
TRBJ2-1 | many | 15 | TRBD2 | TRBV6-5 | TGTGCCAGCAGTTACTCCGCGGGAGTCTACAATGAGCAGTTCTTC | CASSYSAGVYNEQFF
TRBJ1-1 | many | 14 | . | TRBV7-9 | TGTGCCAGCAGCCTCCCCAGCAGGGGAGGTGAAGCTTTCTTT | CASSLPSRGGEAFF
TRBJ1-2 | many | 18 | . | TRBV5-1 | TGCGCCAGCAGCTTGGGAGGCTTACAGGGAAGGGGTTCGAGAAGCTACACCTTC | CASSLGGLQGRGSRSYTF
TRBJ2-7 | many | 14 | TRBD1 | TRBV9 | TGTGCCAGCAACCGACAGGGTTCAGGGTACGAGCAGTACTTC | CASNRQGSGYEQYF
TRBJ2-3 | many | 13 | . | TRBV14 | TGTGCCAGCAGCCCTTCGTACCTACTTACGCAGTATTTT | CASSPSYLLTQYF
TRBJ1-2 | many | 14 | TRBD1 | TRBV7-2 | TGTGCCAGCAGCTTAGCACAGGGGCCCTATGGCTACACCTTC | CASSLAQGPYGYTF
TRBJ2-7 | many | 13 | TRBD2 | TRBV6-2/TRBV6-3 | TGTGCCAGCAGACTAGCGGGAGGCTACGAGCAGTACTTC | CASRLAGGYEQYF
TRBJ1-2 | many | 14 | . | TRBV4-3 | TGCGCCAGCAGCCAAGACCCGACTGACTATGGCTACACCTTC | CASSQDPTDYGYTF
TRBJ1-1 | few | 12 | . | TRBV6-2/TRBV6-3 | TGTGCCAGCAGCCCTACGACAAGAGTGGCTTTCTTT | CASSPTTRVAFF
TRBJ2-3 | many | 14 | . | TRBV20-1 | TGCAGTGCTAGAGGATTAGCAATAGTAGATACGCAGTATTTT | CSARGLAIVDTQYF
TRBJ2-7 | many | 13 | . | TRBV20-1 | TGCAGTGCTAGGAGACAGTCTCGGTACGAGCAGTACTTC | CSARRQSRYEQYF
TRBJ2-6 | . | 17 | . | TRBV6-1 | TGTGCCAGCAGAAGCTGGACTGCCCCCTCTGGGGCCAACGTCCTGACTTTC | CASRSWTAPSGANVLTF